The subject of this entry is one TCR beta chain. The assay was immunoSEQ multiplex PCR, and TCRdb's table has in-frame clones only and misses some. The sample comprises more than 2,000,000 clones, 85% to 95% of which are singletons, and 0.35% to 0.45% rests with the top ten. The sample is drawn from a study of shared clonotypes between healthy human individuals. Germline V gene data show CDR1 as ENHRY and CDR2 as SYGVKD. The CDR3 runs 16 residues. V was trimmed by 2 bases and J by 4 bases, leaving 15 bases between them. The clonotype was recovered from a man younger than 30 in good health. Some clones in this sample may be carry-over from other donors' samples. Sequencing was performed on naive CD4+ T cells from PBMCs. Subset of the sample: CD45RA+ positively selected. J is TRBJ1-3 and V is TRBV10-3, with D possibly TRBD1 on 5 matching bases. The CDR3: CAISEGQGILGNTIYF. The CDR3 DNA reads as TGTGCCATCAGTGAGGGGCAGGGTATTCTCGGAAACACCATATATTTT.